This TCR beta chain was observed in a study of blood T cell repertoires in COVID-19. Study summary: Samples came from the United States, Italy and Spain, spanning acute and convalescent COVID-19. Sample material is recorded as cDNA or gDNA derived from T cells, B-cell-depleted T cells, or PBMCs.

Germline assignment: CDR1 SGHAT and CDR2 FQNNGV. This CDR3 spans 13 amino acids. V was shortened by 7 bases and J by 2 bases, with 11 bases between the two germline ends. Authors' methods: For nucleated cells, counts were estimated from reference gene primer amplification. Sequenced by immunoSEQ multiplex PCR; TCRdb stores in-frame clones only, minus some. D and trimming come from the DNA, and the V and J calls and clone size come from that table. The table has about 190,000 clones, 78% seen once. The chain couples TRBV11-2 to TRBJ1-2; D might be TRBD1 (5 bases). The sequence was collected from an elderly woman with active or convalescent COVID-19. Sequencing was performed on peripheral blood. The CDR3 nucleotides are TGTGCCAGCACCCCGACAGCGAACTATGGCTACACCTTC. It translates to CASTPTANYGYTF.